This entry lists 29 T cell receptor beta chains sequenced from one sample in a study of blood T cells in healthy people across ages (dated by TCRdb to the mid-2010s). The library was produced with 5' RACE. Sequencing relied on an Illumina HiSeq 2500. A second roughly 6 to 11 cycle PCR used a sample-barcoded 5' primer and a J-beta primer mix. TCRdb ran its own pipeline on the public reads, namely fastp trimming at Q25 and MiXCR clone calling, and kept in-frame beta chains. A single entry per CDR3 protein holds the most common genes and DNA from its merged rows. The sample contains 600,000 or so distinct CDR3 sequences, roughly 30% of them found a single time. The ten largest clonotypes hold about 15% of the sample. The sample taken for sequencing was blood. The receptor set was obtained from an elderly woman in good health.

This clonotype was counted ten times or more. A much larger clone differs by one base, so this may be a read error. V is TRBV29-1 and J is TRBJ2-1; possibly TRBD1 for D (6 bases). TRBJ2-7 explains the end of the DNA better; the J call may be wrong. Germline V CDR1 and CDR2: SQVTM, ANQGSEA. The CDR3 has 12 amino acids. The CDR3 loop is CSVTGLYNEQYF. The CDR3 region has the DNA TGCAGCGTGACAGGTCTTTACAATGAGCAGTACTTC.

This clonotype was picked up many times. V is TRBV5-1 and J is TRBJ2-1; TRBD2 agrees at 7 bases. The CDR3 is made up of 14 amino acids. Germline CDR1 and CDR2: SGHRS and YFSETQ. Trimming at V came to 4 bases and at J to 4 bases, leaving 5 bases not matched to a gene. The CDR3 DNA is TGCGCCAGCAGCCGAGCGGGAAGTTACAATGAGCAGTTCTTC. Residues: CASSRAGSYNEQFF. Full variable domain (rest looked up from reference TRBV5-1 and TRBJ2-1): KAGVTQTPRYLIKTRGQQVTLSCSPISGHRSVSWYQQTPGQGLQFLFEYFSETQRNKGNFPGRFSGRQFSNSRSEMNVSTLELGDSALYLCASSRAGSYNEQFFGPGTRLTVL.

The CDR3 protein is CASMGLAGVWDRNEQFF. DNA of the CDR3: TGTGCCAGCATGGGGCTAGCGGGAGTCTGGGACCGCAATGAGCAGTTCTTC. The chain recombines TRBV7-8 with TRBJ2-1; TRBD2 agrees at 10 bases. The CDR3 runs 17 residues. Germline CDR1 is SGHVS and CDR2 is FQNEAQ. V was pared by 7 bases and J by 6 bases, with 15 bases of the junction left unmatched.

The J gene is TRBJ1-5, the V gene TRBV7-9; D is undetermined. Between the trimmed V and J ends, which lost 7 bases and 6 bases, there was a span of 19 bases. The germline CDR1 and CDR2 sequences are SEHNR and FQNEAQ (reference sequence). The CDR3 contains 15 residues. The chain's CDR3 is CASTPSDVAGQPQHF. The DNA for the CDR3 is TGTGCCAGCACGCCCTCCGACGTGGCGGGTCAGCCCCAGCATTTT.

This clonotype was found many times. J is TRBJ2-7 and V is TRBV7-2, with D possibly called TRBD1 or TRBD2 (6 bases each). V was trimmed by 0 bases and J by 0 bases, leaving 12 bases between them. Germline-derived CDR1 and CDR2 are SGHTA and FQGNSA. CDR3 length: 16 residues. The CDR3 reads CASSLAPGGFSYEQYF. As DNA, the CDR3 is TGTGCCAGCAGCTTAGCCCCCGGGGGCTTCTCCTACGAGCAGTACTTC.

This clonotype was seen many times. The J gene is TRBJ2-1, the V gene TRBV5-1; 7 bases are shared with TRBD1. With V trimmed by 0 bases and J by 4 bases, 7 bases remained unmatched. This CDR3 has 16 residues. Germline V lookup: CDR1 SGHRS, CDR2 YFSETQ. The CDR3 DNA sequence: TGCGCCAGCAGCTTGGTTCCGGGACAGATATACAATGAGCAGTTCTTC. As protein: CASSLVPGQIYNEQFF. The variable domain in full, completed from reference TRBV5-1 and TRBJ2-1, reads KAGVTQTPRYLIKTRGQQVTLSCSPISGHRSVSWYQQTPGQGLQFLFEYFSETQRNKGNFPGRFSGRQFSNSRSEMNVSTLELGDSALYLCASSLVPGQIYNEQFFGPGTRLTVL.

This clonotype has at least ten counts. The chain combines TRBV7-7 with TRBJ2-2, with D possibly being TRBD1 (6 bases). V shed 0 bases and J shed 5 bases, with 10 bases lying between them. This CDR3 comprises 15 residues. Germline assignment: CDR1 SSHAT and CDR2 FNYEAQ (reference sequence). The CDR3 reads CASSLAGATTGELFF. The DNA for the CDR3 is TGTGCCAGCAGCTTAGCGGGGGCCACGACCGGGGAGCTGTTTTTT. Variable domain in full (rest from reference TRBV7-7 and TRBJ2-2): GAGVSQSPRYKVTKRGQDVTLRCDPISSHATLYWYQQALGQGPEFLTYFNYEAQPDKSGLPSDRFSAERPEGSISTLTIQRTEQRDSAMYRCASSLAGATTGELFFGEGSRLTVL.

The table lists this clonotype with many counts. The chain combines TRBV14 with TRBJ2-5; 12 bases map to TRBD2. The CDR3 runs to 18 residues. Germline V CDR1 and CDR2: SGHDN, FVKESK. V lost 0 bases and J lost 2; bases outside the gene matches: 7. CDR3 residues: CASSQDFGLAGGQETQYF. In DNA form, the CDR3 reads TGTGCCAGCAGCCAAGATTTCGGCCTAGCGGGGGGGCAAGAGACCCAGTACTTC.

Regarding this clonotype: A much larger clonotype is one base distant, so this may be a read error. This chain joins TRBV4-3 and TRBJ2-3, with TRBD2 as a possible D gene (5 bases). The germline gives CDR1 LGHNA, CDR2 YSLEER. Trimming removed 0 bases at V and 4 bases at J, with 17 bases between. CDR3 length: 17 residues. CDR3 DNA: TGCGCCAGCAGCCAAGATCTCGAGGGTGGATCCGCAGATACGCAGTATTTT. Translating gives CASSQDLEGGSADTQYF.

This clonotype has ten or more counts. The gene calls are TRBV2 and TRBJ1-2; D is perhaps TRBD1 (5 bases). The CDR3 runs to 14 residues. The V and J ends lost 6 bases and 0 bases respectively, with 11 bases between them. Germline V gene lookup returns CDR1 SNHLY and CDR2 FYNNEI. The CDR3 nucleotides are TGTGCCAGCAGGGGGGACGTAACTAACTATGGCTACACCTTC. Protein sequence: CASRGDVTNYGYTF.

This clonotype showed up many times. Written as DNA, the CDR3 is TGTGCCAGCAGCTTAGGGGGGTGGGAGACCCAGTACTTC. Translating it yields CASSLGGWETQYF. V is TRBV7-2 and J is TRBJ2-5, with D possibly being TRBD1 or TRBD2 (5 bases each). The CDR3 sequence is 13 residues long. The ends were cut back, 1 base at V and 5 bases at J, with 8 bases in the middle. Germline values: CDR1 SGHTA, CDR2 FQGNSA.

This clonotype was counted between two and nine times. The V gene is TRBV27, the J gene TRBJ1-2; D may be TRBD1 (6 bases). The CDR3 is 14 residues long. Trimming took 5 bases from V and 12 from J, leaving 22 bases between them. The germline V gene has CDR1 MNHEY and CDR2 SMNVEV (reference sequence). The CDR3 nucleotides read TGTGCCAGCAGTCCTAGAACAGGGAGGTTAGTCCACACCTTC. Encoded protein: CASSPRTGRLVHTF.

This clonotype appeared once. One junction end does not reproduce the germline sequence, and a read error may be involved. The chain recombines TRBV20-1 with TRBJ2-1, with 9 nucleotides matching TRBD2. This CDR3 has 15 amino acids. Germline lookup yields CDR1 DFQATT and CDR2 SNEGSKA (reference sequence). This CDR3 is CSARDFSGGCNGQFF. The DNA for the CDR3 is TGCAGTGCTAGAGATTTTAGCGGGGGCTGTAATGGGCAGTTCTTC.

This chain connects TRBV2 to TRBJ2-3, with 7 bases fitting TRBD1. Per the germline V gene, CDR1 is SNHLY and CDR2 is FYNNEI. Trimming removed 7 bases from V and 1 base from J; junction bases left unmatched: 5. The CDR3 is 14 amino acids. CDR3 bases: TGTGCCAGCAACCGGGACAGCCGCACAGATACGCAGTATTTT. This sequence encodes CASNRDSRTDTQYF.

With respect to this clonotype: A much larger clonotype is one base distant, so this may be a read error. The rearrangement links TRBV20-1 to TRBJ1-5; D not certain. This CDR3 is 12 amino acids long. CDR1 and CDR2 (germline): DFQATT, SNEGSKA (reference sequence). CDR3: CSARASNLPQHF. Here the CDR3 DNA reads TGCAGTGCTAGAGCCAGCAATCTGCCCCAGCATTTT.

There are many counts of this clonotype. The chain couples TRBV5-6 to TRBJ2-3, with 9 bases aligning to TRBD1. This CDR3 has 16 amino acids. The J segment lost 3 bases and the V segment lost 2 bases, leaving 7 bases of the junction unmatched. CDR1 SGHDT and CDR2 YYEEEE come from the germline V gene. The CDR3 nucleotides are TGTGCCAGCAGCTTTACCTCGGGACAGGGAACAGATACGCAGTATTTT. Amino acid sequence: CASSFTSGQGTDTQYF.

Notes on this clonotype: This may stem from a read error, because a much larger clone lies one nucleotide away. The genes are TRBV14 and TRBJ2-3; the D gene is possibly TRBD2 (6 bases). The CDR3 loop spans 16 amino acids. CDR1 and CDR2 (germline): SGHDN, FVKESK. CDR3 protein: CATSQDDFGGTDTQYF. The CDR3 DNA reads TGTGCCACCAGCCAAGATGACTTCGGGGGTACGGATACGCAGTATTTT.

This clonotype was detected a few times. The chain is built from TRBV29-1 and TRBJ2-6; D call uncertain. The CDR3 is 15 residues long. CDR1 and CDR2 from the germline V gene are SQVTM and ANQGSEA. V was trimmed by 4 bases and J by 2 bases, leaving 12 bases between them. DNA of the CDR3: TGCAGCGTTGGGTCAGCATCGGCTGGGGCCAACGTCCTGACTTTC. Protein product: CSVGSASAGANVLTF. The full variable domain, with the rest looked up from reference TRBV29-1 and TRBJ2-6, is SAVISQKPSRDICQRGTSLTIQCQVDSQVTMMFWYRQQPGQSLTLIATANQGSEATYESGFVIDKFPISRPNLTFSTLTVSNMSPEDSSIYLCSVGSASAGANVLTFGAGSRLTVL.

The CDR3 nucleotides read TGCAGCGTTAATGAGGGGGGAGAGACCCGGTACTTC. Translation: CSVNEGGETRYF. The chain couples TRBV29-1 to TRBJ2-7; D possibly uses TRBD1 or TRBD2 (6 bases each). Trimming left V 5 bases short and J 12 bases short, with 20 bases between. Germline CDR1 is SQVTM and CDR2 is ANQGSEA. This CDR3 region has 12 residues.

This clonotype was found a few times. The rearrangement uses TRBV5-1 and TRBJ1-1; the match to TRBD1 covers 7 bases. Looked up from germline, CDR1 is SGHRS and CDR2 is YFSETQ. The ends lost 4 bases at V and 1 base at J; junction bases unmatched: 7. The CDR3 contains 15 residues. CDR3 sequence: CASSPEGARNTEAFF. CDR3 DNA: TGCGCCAGCAGCCCCGAGGGGGCCCGGAACACTGAAGCTTTCTTT.

This clonotype appeared many times. V and J are TRBV4-1 and TRBJ1-6; maybe TRBD1 (5 bases). The V gene lost 4 bases and the J gene lost 7 bases, with 11 bases spanning the gap. Germline CDR1 is MGHRA and CDR2 is YSYEKL. This CDR3 has 14 amino acids. As DNA, the CDR3 is TGCGCCAGCAGCCTAATCCGACAGAATTCACCCCTCCACTTT. Translated: CASSLIRQNSPLHF.

Written as DNA, the CDR3 is TGTGCCAGCAGCCCACCGCTCAGGAATCGTAAAGAGACCCAGTACTTC. This gives the protein CASSPPLRNRKETQYF. The gene calls are TRBV7-2 and TRBJ2-5, with D hard to call. Germline values: CDR1 SGHTA, CDR2 FQGNSA. The V and J ends lost 5 bases and 3 bases respectively, with 19 bases between them. The CDR3 extends over 16 amino acids.

This chain uses TRBV14 with TRBJ1-2, with D maybe TRBD1 (5 bases). CDR3 size: 17 residues. V lost 2 bases and J 9 bases, leaving 25 bases between the germline ends. Germline values: CDR1 SGHDN, CDR2 FVKESK. CDR3 sequence: CASSQRGDPGSINRYTF. CDR3 DNA: TGTGCCAGCAGCCAACGGGGGGACCCGGGATCCATCAATCGCTACACCTTC. The entire variable domain, with the rest obtained from reference TRBV14 and TRBJ1-2, is as follows: EAGVTQFPSHSVIEKGQTVTLRCDPISGHDNLYWYRRVMGKEIKFLLHFVKESKQDESGMPNNRFLAERTGGTYSTLKVQPAELEDSGVYFCASSQRGDPGSINRYTFGSGTRLTVV.

This clonotype occurred many times. This sequence joins TRBV5-1 and TRBJ1-1, with D unclear. This CDR3 contains 12 residues. Deletions cut 2 bases from V and 1 base from J, with 3 bases between. Germline CDR1 reads SGHRS; CDR2 reads YFSETQ. The CDR3 DNA is TGCGCCAGCAGCTTTAGGAACACTGAAGCTTTCTTT. This codes for CASSFRNTEAFF.

The rearrangement joins TRBV20-1 to TRBJ2-1; D might be TRBD1 (8 bases). Trimming cost V 8 bases and J 2 bases, with 19 bases left between them. This CDR3 region has 15 residues. From germline, CDR1 is DFQATT and CDR2 SNEGSKA (reference sequence). The CDR3 reads CSPRTGRVAYNEQFF. CDR3 DNA sequence: TGCAGTCCCCGGACAGGGAGGGTGGCCTACAATGAGCAGTTCTTC.

The sample holds many counts of this clonotype. The rearrangement uses TRBV6-5 and TRBJ2-5, with D perhaps matching TRBD2 (5 bases). V was pared by 0 bases and J by 5 bases, with 13 bases between. The CDR3 loop spans 15 amino acids. Looked up from germline, CDR1 is MNHEY and CDR2 is SVGAGI. The CDR3 loop reads CASSYSRWERETQYF. Here the CDR3 DNA reads TGTGCCAGCAGTTACTCGAGGTGGGAGAGGGAGACCCAGTACTTC.

This clonotype showed up many times. The rearrangement joins TRBV6-6 to TRBJ2-6, with D unresolved. The CDR3 totals 16 residues. Trimming took 5 bases from V and 2 from J, leaving 13 bases between them. Germline CDR1 and CDR2: MNHNY and SVGAGI (reference sequence). Here the CDR3 DNA reads TGTGCCAGCAGTCAGAACGGCCCTCCTGGGGCCAACGTCCTGACTTTC. Translated: CASSQNGPPGANVLTF.

This clonotype appeared many times. The chain joins TRBV20-1 to TRBJ1-5; D possibly corresponds to TRBD1 (5 bases). Trimming took off 6 bases at V and 2 bases at J, with 17 bases between the two ends. The germline CDR1 and CDR2 sequences are DFQATT and SNEGSKA (reference sequence). The CDR3 sequence is 15 residues long. Written as DNA, the CDR3 is TGCAGTGCCCGGAGCTGGGGGGGAGGCAATCAGCCCCAGCATTTT. Translating gives CSARSWGGGNQPQHF.

Worth noting for this clonotype: This may be a read error, as it is one base from a much larger clone. J is TRBJ2-2 and V is TRBV12-3 or TRBV12-4; D call uncertain. Trimming took 2 bases from V and 7 from J, leaving 11 bases between them. This CDR3 is 14 amino acids long. CDR3 bases: TGTGCCAGCAGTTTACTTCCGGGTAACGGGGAGCTGTTTTTT. Residues: CASSLLPGNGELFF.